The clone carrying this T cell receptor (beta chain) was counted between two and nine times. The antigen is undetermined. The treatment denotes: approximately 9-day PBMC culture with coronavirus spike peptide pools or control peptides (ViraFEST assay). These data originate in a study of vaccination and CD4 T cells after COVID-19. Sequencing of cultured CD4+ T cell DNA used the Oncomine TCR Beta short-read assay. Genomic DNA was isolated from CD4+ T cells that had been cultured. TCRdb ran MiXCR on the PCR reads and lists one entry per CDR3 protein. The sample has around 11,000 distinct CDR3 sequences; 65% are singletons. The ends lost 2 bases at V and 0 bases at J; junction bases unmatched: 4. This CDR3 contains 17 residues. CDR1 and CDR2 (germline): MNHEY, SVGAGI.

The input for sequencing was CD4+ T cells from blood, cultured in vitro, taken before SARS-CoV-2 vaccination. V gene TRBV6-5 combines with J gene TRBJ1-6, with 7 positions matching TRBD1. The clonotype comes from a human donor who had recovered from COVID-19. CDR3 coding DNA: TGTGCCAGCAGTTACGAGGGGGCGACCTCCTATAATTCACCCCTCCACTTT. Translated: CASSYEGATSYNSPLHF.